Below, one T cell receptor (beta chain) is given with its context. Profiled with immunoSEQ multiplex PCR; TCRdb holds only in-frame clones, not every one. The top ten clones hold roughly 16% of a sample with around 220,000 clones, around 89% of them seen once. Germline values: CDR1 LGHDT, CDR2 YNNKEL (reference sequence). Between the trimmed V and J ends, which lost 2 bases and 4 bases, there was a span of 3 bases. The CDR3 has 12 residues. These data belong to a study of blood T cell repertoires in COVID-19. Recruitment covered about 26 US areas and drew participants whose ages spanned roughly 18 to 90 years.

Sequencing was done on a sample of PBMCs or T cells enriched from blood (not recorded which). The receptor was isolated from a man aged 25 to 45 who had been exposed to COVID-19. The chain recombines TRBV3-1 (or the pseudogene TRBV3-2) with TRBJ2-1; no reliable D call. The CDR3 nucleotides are TGTGCCAGCAGCCAACAATACAATGAGCAGTTCTTC. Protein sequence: CASSQQYNEQFF.